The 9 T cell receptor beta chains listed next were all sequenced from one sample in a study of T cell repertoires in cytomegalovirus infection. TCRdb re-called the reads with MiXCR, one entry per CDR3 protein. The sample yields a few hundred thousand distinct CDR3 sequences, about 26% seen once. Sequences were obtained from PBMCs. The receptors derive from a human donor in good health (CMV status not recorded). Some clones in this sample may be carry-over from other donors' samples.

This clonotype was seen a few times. The chain's CDR3 is CASSYRDNYEQYV. The CDR3 nucleotides read TGTGCCAGCAGTTACCGGGACAACTACGAGCAGTACGTC. This chain connects TRBV6-2 or TRBV6-3 to TRBJ2-7; TRBD1 might be the D (6 bases). The CDR3 has 13 residues. From germline, CDR1 is MNHEY and CDR2 SVGEGT. V gave up 2 bases and J gave up 3 bases, with 8 bases separating them.

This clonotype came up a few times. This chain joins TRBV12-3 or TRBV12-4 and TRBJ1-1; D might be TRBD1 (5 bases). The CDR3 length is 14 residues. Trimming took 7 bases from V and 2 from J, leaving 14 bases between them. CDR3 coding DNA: TGTGCCAGCACCGAGCGGAGGGGAAACACTGAAGCTTTCTTT. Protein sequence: CASTERRGNTEAFF.

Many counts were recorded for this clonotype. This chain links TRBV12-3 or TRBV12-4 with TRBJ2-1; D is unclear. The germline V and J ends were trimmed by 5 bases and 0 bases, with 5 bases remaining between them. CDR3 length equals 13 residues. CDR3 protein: CASSVVSYNEQFF. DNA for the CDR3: TGTGCCAGCAGTGTGGTCTCCTACAATGAGCAGTTCTTC.

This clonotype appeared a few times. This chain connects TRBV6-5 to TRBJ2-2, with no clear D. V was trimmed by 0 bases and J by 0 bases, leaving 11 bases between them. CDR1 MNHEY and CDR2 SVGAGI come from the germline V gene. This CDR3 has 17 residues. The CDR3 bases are TGTGCCAGCAGTTACTCGCTCCAAGGACCGAACACCGGGGAGCTGTTTTTT. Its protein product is CASSYSLQGPNTGELFF.

This chain's CDR3 is CASSLTSGEQFF. The CDR3 region has the DNA TGTGCCAGCAGCTTAACCTCTGGTGAGCAGTTCTTC. This sequence joins TRBV7-6 and TRBJ2-1; D unclear. Between the trimmed V and J ends, which lost 2 bases and 9 bases, there was a span of 8 bases. Germline-derived CDR1 and CDR2 are SGHVS and FNYEAQ. The CDR3 runs to 12 residues.

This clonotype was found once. This CDR3 is CATGLAGDPQQYV. The CDR3 region has the DNA TGTGCCACCGGACTAGCGGGAGACCCCCAGCAGTACGTC. This sequence joins TRBV6-2 or TRBV6-3 and TRBJ2-7; 13 bases are a match to TRBD2. Trimming removed 10 bases from V and 8 bases from J; junction bases left unmatched: 8. Germline V lookup: CDR1 MNHEY, CDR2 SVGEGT. This CDR3 comprises 13 residues.

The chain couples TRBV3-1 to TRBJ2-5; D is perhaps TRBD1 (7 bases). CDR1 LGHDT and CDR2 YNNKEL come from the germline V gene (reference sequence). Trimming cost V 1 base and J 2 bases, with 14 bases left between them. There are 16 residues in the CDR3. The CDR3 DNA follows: TGTGCCAGCAGCCAAGGGGCAGGGGGGAGTCAAGAGACCCAGTACTTC. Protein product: CASSQGAGGSQETQYF.

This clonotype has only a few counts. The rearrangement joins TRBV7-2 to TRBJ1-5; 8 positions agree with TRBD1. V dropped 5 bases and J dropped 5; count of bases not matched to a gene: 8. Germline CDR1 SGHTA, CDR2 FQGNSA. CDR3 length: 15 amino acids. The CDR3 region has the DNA TGTGCCAGCAGCCTAAGGGGACAGGTCTATCAGCCCCAGCATTTT. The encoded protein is CASSLRGQVYQPQHF.

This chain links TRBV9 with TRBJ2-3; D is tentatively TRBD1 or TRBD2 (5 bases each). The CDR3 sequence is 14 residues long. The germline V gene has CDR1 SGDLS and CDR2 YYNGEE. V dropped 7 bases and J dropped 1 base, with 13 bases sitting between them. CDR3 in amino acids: CASGTPERTDTQYF. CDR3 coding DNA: TGTGCCAGCGGGACCCCGGAGCGCACAGATACGCAGTATTTT. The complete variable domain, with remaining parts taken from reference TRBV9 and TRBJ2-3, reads DSGVTQTPKHLITATGQRVTLRCSPRSGDLSVYWYQQSLDQGLQFLIQYYNGEERAKGNILERFSAQQFPDLHSELNLSSLELGDSALYFCASGTPERTDTQYFGPGTRLTVL.